These T cell receptor beta chains were read from a single sample in a study of blood T cell repertoires in COVID-19. The assay was immunoSEQ multiplex PCR, and TCRdb's table has in-frame clones only and misses some. The table includes about 300,000 clones, around 86% detected once. Sequencing used peripheral blood. Receptors were obtained from a human donor in a cohort sampled during active COVID-19. Each CDR3 is given with its conserved first and last residue. D genes are given only for firm matches. Rows give clone size only sometimes, using once, few, many, or a class for an expanded clone.

.,TRBV19,TRBJ2-5,.,13,TGTGCCAGTAGTCGGACTATTTCAGAGACCCAGTACTTC,CASSRTISETQYF
.,TRBV19,TRBJ1-4,.,15,TGTGCCAGTAGTATAGGGGGAAGACAGACTGAAAAACTGTTTTTT,CASSIGGRQTEKLFF
.,TRBV20-1,TRBJ2-3,.,14,TGCAGTGCTAGTGTAGGGGCCGAGGTGAATACGCAGTATTTT,CSASVGAEVNTQYF
.,TRBV12-3/TRBV12-4,TRBJ1-1,TRBD1,13,TGTGCCAGCAGTTACTTACAGGGGACTGAAGCTTTCTTT,CASSYLQGTEAFF
.,TRBV19,TRBJ1-2,.,14,TGTGCCAGTACCGCCGGGACTCCTGTTTCACCGAACTCCTTC,CASTAGTPVSPNSF
.,TRBV18,TRBJ2-2,.,16,TGTGCCAGCTCCCTCTTTTTGGCAGAAAACACCGGGGAGCTGTTTTTT,CASSLFLAENTGELFF
.,TRBV2,TRBJ1-2,.,11,TGTGCCAGCAGTGTTCAGAGGCATAATACCTTC,CASSVQRHNTF
.,TRBV7-6,TRBJ2-3,.,14,TGTGCCAGCAGCTTAATCGGGAGCCCAGATACGCAGTATTTT,CASSLIGSPDTQYF
.,TRBV20-1,TRBJ2-7,.,14,TGCAGTGCTAGTCGTTCTAGCGAAACCTACGAGCAGTACTTC,CSASRSSETYEQYF
.,TRBV3-1/TRBV3-2,TRBJ1-2,.,12,TGTGCCAGCAGCCAGAGGATCTATGGCTACACCTTC,CASSQRIYGYTF
.,TRBV10-3,TRBJ1-1,TRBD1,14,TGTGCCATCAGACCGGGACAGGAGAACACTGAAGCTTTCTTT,CAIRPGQENTEAFF
.,TRBV15,TRBJ2-7,.,13,TGTGCCACCAGCAGCAGCGGCCTCTACGAGCAGTACTTC,CATSSSGLYEQYF
.,TRBV3-1/TRBV3-2,TRBJ2-4,TRBD2,14,TGTGCCAGCAGCCAGCCGGGAGGCAAAAACATTCAGTACTTC,CASSQPGGKNIQYF
.,TRBV9,TRBJ2-3,TRBD2,18,TGTGCCAGCAGCGTAGACTTAGCGGGGCGAACCGGCACAGATACGCAGTATTTT,CASSVDLAGRTGTDTQYF
few,TRBV5-4,TRBJ1-5,.,12,TGTGCCAGCAGCTTGGACTCTCAGCCCCAGCATTTT,CASSLDSQPQHF
.,TRBV6-5,TRBJ2-1,TRBD1,15,TGTGCCAGCAGACCAGACAGGGGCTACAACAATGAGCAGTTCTTC,CASRPDRGYNNEQFF
.,TRBV29-1,TRBJ1-2,.,14,TGCAGCGTTGCGACAAGCTCTCCTAACTATGGCTACACCTTC,CSVATSSPNYGYTF
.,TRBV7-6,TRBJ2-3,.,16,TGTGCCAGCAGCTTAGGGCTGCAGTACGGCACAGATACGCAGTATTTT,CASSLGLQYGTDTQYF
.,TRBV5-1,TRBJ1-5,TRBD1,15,TGCGCCAGCACCGCCTCAGGGGGCGCCGGCCAGCCCCAGCATTTT,CASTASGGAGQPQHF
.,TRBV5-1,TRBJ2-1,TRBD2,15,TGCGCCAGCAGCCTTCTAGCGGAGAATTACAATGAGCAGTTCTTC,CASSLLAENYNEQFF
.,TRBV9,TRBJ2-7,TRBD2,17,TGTGCCAGCAGCGCCACAGAGGGACTAGCGGGAGCGGACGAGCAGTACTTC,CASSATEGLAGADEQYF
.,TRBV27,TRBJ1-2,.,13,TGTGCCAGCAGTTTATTTTTAGGGGATGGCTACACCTTC,CASSLFLGDGYTF
.,TRBV6-5,TRBJ1-4,TRBD1,14,TGTGCCAGCAGTCAGGACAGGGGGGCCGAAAAACTGTTTTTT,CASSQDRGAEKLFF
.,TRBV5-4,TRBJ1-1,.,14,TGTGCCAGCAGCTTAAGGTCCGCGGGGACGGAAGCTTTCTTT,CASSLRSAGTEAFF
many,TRBV6-2/TRBV6-3,TRBJ2-7,TRBD2,15,TGTGCCAGCAGTTCGGCGGGAGGTGGATCCTACGAGCAGTACTTC,CASSSAGGGSYEQYF
.,TRBV10-3,TRBJ1-1,TRBD1,13,TGTGCCATCAGTGCACAGGGGGCAGGGGAAGCTTTCTTT,CAISAQGAGEAFF
.,TRBV7-6,TRBJ2-3,TRBD1,15,TGTGCCAGCAGCTTTGACAGGGGCCGCACAGATACGCAGTATTTT,CASSFDRGRTDTQYF
.,TRBV29-1,TRBJ2-1,TRBD2,15,TGCAGCGGCGGGACTAGCGGGGGCTCCTACAATGAGCAGTTCTTC,CSGGTSGGSYNEQFF
once,TRBV19,TRBJ2-3,.,16,TGTGCCAGTAGTATGGACAGCCGGATGGTTCTGGATACGCAGTATTTT,CASSMDSRMVLDTQYF
.,TRBV6-1,TRBJ1-5,.,13,TGTGCCAGCAGTGATCAAGGGGCTCAGCCCCAGCATTTT,CASSDQGAQPQHF
.,TRBV5-1,TRBJ2-3,TRBD2,13,TGCGCCAGCAGAAGACTAGCGGACGATACGCAGTATTTT,CASRRLADDTQYF
.,TRBV10-3,TRBJ2-7,TRBD1,15,TGTGCCATCAGTGAATCTAGGACAGGGCCCCTCGAGCAGTACTTC,CAISESRTGPLEQYF